These 32 T cell receptor beta chains came from one sample sequenced in a study of T cell clonality in common variable immunodeficiency. Sequenced by immunoSEQ multiplex PCR; TCRdb stores in-frame clones only, minus some. The profile covers 8,500 to 13,000 clones, none occurring a single time. No cognate antigen is known for these TCRs. Whole-study results and caveats: Fewer deletions and N-nucleotide insertions were reportedly seen in common variable immunodeficiency TCR beta sequences.

Sequenced sample: peripheral blood mononuclear cells. These receptors came from a human donor with common variable immunodeficiency.

A few counts support this clone. The CDR3 end falls 3 residues outside the read, so it is completed with the germline J gene. The chain uses TRBV19 and TRBJ2-5, with D uncertain. This CDR3 spans 15 amino acids. Per the germline V gene, CDR1 is LNHDA and CDR2 is SQIVND (reference sequence). The V gene lost 0 bases and the J gene lost 7 bases, with 15 bases spanning the gap. The part of the CDR3 DNA that was read is TGTGCCAGTAGTATAGACCCCGGCGGAACATGGACC. This translates into CASSIDPGGTWT. Given in full, the CDR3 is CASSIDPGGTWTQYF.

In this sample, this clone turned up a few times. The CDR3 end is not reached by the read, which stops 3 residues before it; the germline J gene fills it in. The chain employs TRBV7-6 and TRBJ1-4; the match to TRBD1 covers 7 bases. Germline V gene data show CDR1 as SGHVS and CDR2 as FNYEAQ. The CDR3 is made up of 14 amino acids. V shed 5 bases, J shed 4 bases, and the junction held 4 bases outside the gene matches. This chain's CDR3 is CASSRGQSNEKLFF. The CDR3 bases that were read are TGTGCCAGCAGCCGGGGACAGAGTAATGAAAAA.

The sample holds a few counts of this clone. The CDR3 end is not reached by the read, which stops 3 residues before it; the germline J gene fills it in. This chain joins TRBV6-2 or TRBV6-3 and TRBJ2-1; D is perhaps TRBD2 (6 bases). The CDR3 consists of 16 residues. V lost 5 bases and J 1 base, leaving 15 bases between the germline ends. The germline V gene encodes CDR1 MNHEY and CDR2 SVGEGT. The sequenced CDR3 bases are TGTGCCAGCAGTCCCTCTGTGGGGGGTTCCTACAATGAG. This encodes CASSPSVGGSYNE. From start to end, the CDR3 is CASSPSVGGSYNEQFF.

Remarks on this clone: The read gets to within 3 residues of the CDR3 end, and the germline J gene fills in the rest. This specimen includes other DNA sequences encoding the same CDR3. This chain uses TRBV7-2 with TRBJ2-7; a possible D gene is TRBD2 (6 bases). Trimming cost V 1 base and J 6 bases, with 10 bases left between them. From germline, CDR1 is SGHTA and CDR2 FQGNSA. This CDR3 has 13 amino acids. The part of the CDR3 DNA that was read is TGTGCCAGCAGCTTAGGCCCGGAGGGCGAG. The encoded protein is CASSLGPEGE. The whole CDR3 protein reads CASSLGPEGEQYF. The entire variable domain, with the rest obtained from reference TRBV7-2 and TRBJ2-7, is as follows: GAGVSQSPSNKVTEKGKDVELRCDPISGHTALYWYRQSLGQGLEFLIYFQGNSAPDKSGLPSDRFSAERTGGSVSTLTIQRTQQEDSAVYLCASSLGPEGEQYFGPGTRLTVT.

This clone has more than one count but fewer than ten. Read sequence stops 3 residues before the CDR3 end, and the germline J gene provides the missing end. The rearrangement uses TRBV7-6 and TRBJ2-5; the match to TRBD1 covers 10 bases. V shed 1 base, J shed 2 bases, and the junction held 1 base outside the gene matches. Germline V gene lookup returns CDR1 SGHVS and CDR2 FNYEAQ. This CDR3 is built from 15 residues. The covered CDR3 bases are TGTGCCAGCAGCTTAGGGACAGGGGGACAAGAGACC. It codes for CASSLGTGGQET. The full CDR3 reads CASSLGTGGQETQYF.

This clone occurred a few times. The read ends 3 residues early relative to the CDR3; the germline J gene fills the gap. Other DNA sequences from this sample encode an identical CDR3 as well. The J gene is TRBJ2-7, the V gene TRBV6-1; D call uncertain. The CDR3 extends over 14 amino acids. Trimming cost V 1 base and J 6 bases, with 13 bases left between them. Germline CDR1 reads MNHNS; CDR2 reads SASEGT. The CDR3 spells CASSEVHRVSEQYF. The CDR3 DNA, read in part, is TGTGCCAGCAGTGAAGTCCACCGGGTGTCCGAG.

This clone was picked up a small number of times. The read halts 3 residues ahead of the CDR3 end, with the missing end drawn from the germline J gene. This sequence joins TRBV19 and TRBJ1-2; 11 bases map to TRBD1. The CDR3 is 15 residues long. CDR1 and CDR2 (germline): LNHDA, SQIVND (reference sequence). Losses at the gene ends were 5 bases for V and 6 bases for J; bases not matched to a gene: 8. CDR3 amino acids: CASSADRGRGDGYTF. Incomplete CDR3 DNA: TGTGCCAGTAGTGCGGACAGGGGGCGAGGCGATGGC.

Concerning this clone itself: The read finishes 3 residues shy of the CDR3 end, and the germline J gene is used to complete it. The chain is built from TRBV20-1 and TRBJ2-1; possible D gene TRBD1, 5 bases. This CDR3 region has 14 residues. The ends were cut back, 0 bases at V and 9 bases at J, with 15 bases in the middle. CDR1 DFQATT and CDR2 SNEGSKA come from the germline V gene (reference sequence). This CDR3 reads CSAREPVLRGEQFF. Partial CDR3 DNA: TGCAGTGCTAGAGAACCTGTACTAAGGGGTGAG.

In this sample, this clone is medium-sized (0.01 to 0.1%). From the germline J gene comes the end of the CDR3, since the read stops 3 residues before it. J is TRBJ2-7 and V is TRBV2; D might be TRBD1 (5 bases). The CDR3 consists of 16 residues. Per germline, CDR1 SNHLY and CDR2 FYNNEI. Trimming pared 6 bases from V and 3 bases from J, leaving 21 bases between. CDR3 protein: CASRSETGRNFYEQYF. The CDR3 DNA, read in part, is TGTGCCAGCAGAAGTGAAACAGGTAGAAATTTCTACGAG.

For this clone: Sequencing ends 3 residues short of the CDR3 end; the germline J gene provides the rest. The chain uses TRBV19 and TRBJ2-5; 10 positions agree with TRBD2. The ends lost 4 bases at V and 3 bases at J; junction bases unmatched: 2. Germline-derived CDR1 and CDR2 are LNHDA and SQIVND (reference sequence). The CDR3 sequence is 14 residues long. CDR3 DNA (partial): TGTGCCAGTAGTACAGCGGGAGGGGAAGAGACC. It yields the protein CASSTAGGEET. From start to end, the CDR3 is CASSTAGGEETQYF.

As concerns this clone: With the read ending 3 residues before the CDR3 end, the germline J gene is used to fill in that end. The V gene is TRBV2, the J gene TRBJ2-7, with D unclear. Trimming removed 7 bases from V and 0 bases from J, with 7 bases in between. This CDR3 comprises 12 residues. Germline V gene data show CDR1 as SNHLY and CDR2 as FYNNEI. CDR3 amino acids: CASIGGSYEQYF. The part of the CDR3 DNA that was read is TGTGCCAGCATAGGCGGCTCCTACGAG. Full variable domain (outside the CDR3, taken from reference TRBV2 and TRBJ2-7): EPEVTQTPSHQVTQMGQEVILRCVPISNHLYFYWYRQILGQKVEFLVSFYNNEISEKSEIFDDQFSVERPDGSNFTLKIRSTKLEDSAMYFCASIGGSYEQYFGPGTRLTVT.

This clone was seen ten or more times. The read terminates 3 residues ahead of where the CDR3 ends, so the germline J gene completes it. The chain combines TRBV5-6 with TRBJ2-2, with 11 bases aligning to TRBD1. The CDR3 is 15 amino acids. The germline gives CDR1 SGHDT, CDR2 YYEEEE. After removal of 3 bases from V and 6 bases from J, the junction contained 4 bases not matched to a gene. The CDR3 loop is CASSSGTGGPGELFF. The covered CDR3 bases are TGTGCCAGCAGCTCCGGGACAGGGGGGCCCGGGGAG.

This clone came up a few times. Read coverage stops 3 residues before the CDR3 terminus; the germline J gene supplies the remainder. V usage is TRBV7-9 and J usage is TRBJ1-5; D possibly corresponds to TRBD1 (5 bases). Per germline, CDR1 SEHNR and CDR2 FQNEAQ (reference sequence). V was trimmed by 3 bases and J by 4 bases, leaving 10 bases between them. CDR3 size: 14 residues. The CDR3 sequence: CASSFRGTNQPQHF. The CDR3 DNA, read in part, is TGTGCCAGCAGCTTTCGGGGGACGAATCAGCCC.

This clone is medium-sized in the sample. The read falls 3 residues short of the CDR3 end, and the missing part is taken from the germline J gene. This chain links TRBV10-1 with TRBJ2-1; maybe TRBD1 (5 bases). Trimming removed 3 bases at V and 1 base at J, with 16 bases between. Germline-derived CDR1 and CDR2 are WNHNN and SYGVQD (reference sequence). The CDR3 has 17 amino acids. The part of the CDR3 DNA that was read is TGCGCCAGCAGTGAATACTCCTGGGGCAATTCCTACAATGAG. Translated, it gives CASSEYSWGNSYNE. The CDR3 in its entirety is CASSEYSWGNSYNEQFF.

With regard to this clone: The read ends 3 residues early relative to the CDR3; the germline J gene fills the gap. At the DNA level, this CDR3 is encoded by other sequences in the same sample as well. The rearrangement links TRBV7-2 to TRBJ2-7, with D uncertain. The germline V gene encodes CDR1 SGHTA and CDR2 FQGNSA. The CDR3 consists of 11 residues. Trimming took 4 bases from V and 4 from J, leaving 5 bases between them. CDR3 in amino acids: CASSSLYEQYF. Partial CDR3 DNA: TGTGCCAGCAGCTCCTTGTACGAG.

A few counts support this clone. The CDR3 goes on 3 residues after the read ends, and that part is filled in from the germline J gene. The chain employs TRBV19 and TRBJ1-5; tentatively, D is TRBD1 (5 bases). The CDR3 spans 17 residues. Trimming removed 9 bases from V and 7 bases from J, with 28 bases in between. Germline assignment: CDR1 LNHDA and CDR2 SQIVND (reference sequence). The CDR3 sequence: CASRPVRWGRGSQPQHF. CDR3 DNA (partial): TGTGCCAGCAGGCCGGTGCGGTGGGGCCGAGGTAGCCAGCCC. Full variable domain (missing parts from reference TRBV19 and TRBJ1-5): DGGITQSPKYLFRKEGQNVTLSCEQNLNHDAMYWYRQDPGQGLRLIYYSQIVNDFQKGDIAEGYSVSREKKESFPLTVTSAQKNPTAFYLCASRPVRWGRGSQPQHFGDGTRLSIL.

As for this clone: The read terminates 3 residues before the CDR3 end, so the remaining end is supplied by the germline J gene. The V gene is TRBV19, the J gene TRBJ2-5, with a tentative D call TRBD1 (6 bases). Trimming left V 5 bases short and J 4 bases short, with 14 bases between. The CDR3 covers 14 residues. Germline lookup yields CDR1 LNHDA and CDR2 SQIVND (reference sequence). The CDR3 bases that were read are TGTGCCAGTAGTGTAGGACAGAGTTTAGAGACC. Its translation is CASSVGQSLET. The CDR3 as a whole reads CASSVGQSLETQYF.

A few counts support this clone. Coverage ceases 3 residues before the CDR3 finishes, and the germline J gene fills in the end. The V call is TRBV7-8, the J call TRBJ2-7; 12 bases are shared with TRBD2. The CDR3 runs to 17 residues. Germline values: CDR1 SGHVS, CDR2 FQNEAQ. Germline trimming cut 0 bases from V and 3 bases from J; bases unmatched to any gene: 6. This chain's CDR3 is CASSLALTSGSIYEQYF. CDR3 DNA, as far as it was read: TGTGCCAGCAGCTTAGCCCTGACTAGCGGGAGTATCTACGAG. The full variable domain, in which reference TRBV7-8 and TRBJ2-7 provide the parts outside the CDR3, is GAGVSQSPRYKVAKRGQDVALRCDPISGHVSLFWYQQALGQGPEFLTYFQNEAQLDKSGLPSDRFFAERPEGSVSTLKIQRTQQEDSAVYLCASSLALTSGSIYEQYFGPGTRLTVT.

Details on this clone: The read ends 3 residues before the CDR3 terminus; that terminus is restored from the germline J gene. The rearrangement joins TRBV20-1 to TRBJ1-1, with 9 positions matching TRBD1. The CDR3 spans 15 residues. V trimming: 3 bases; J trimming: 1 base; junction bases outside the gene matches: 6. Per the germline V gene, CDR1 is DFQATT and CDR2 is SNEGSKA (reference sequence). The CDR3 loop reads CSARGTGGWNTEAFF. Incomplete CDR3 DNA: TGCAGTGCTAGGGGTACAGGGGGCTGGAACACTGAA.

The sample holds a few counts of this clone. With the read ending 3 residues before the CDR3 end, the germline J gene is used to fill in that end. This sequence joins TRBV18 and TRBJ2-5; TRBD2 might be the D (6 bases). CDR3 length: 15 amino acids. CDR1 and CDR2 from the germline V gene are KGHSH and LQKENI. The V and J ends lost 3 bases and 3 bases respectively, with 14 bases between them. CDR3 bases read: TGTGCCAGCTCACCCCGGGGACTTGTTAAAGAGACC. Translation gives CASSPRGLVKET. The whole CDR3 reads CASSPRGLVKETQYF.

In the case of this clone: The read halts 3 residues ahead of the CDR3 end, with the missing end drawn from the germline J gene. The V gene is TRBV6-1, the J gene TRBJ1-6; 7 bases map to TRBD1. Germline CDR1 MNHNS, CDR2 SASEGT. This CDR3 region has 18 residues. The V segment lost 0 bases and the J segment 0 bases; nucleotides outside the gene matches: 5. CDR3 protein: CASSEARQGDSYNSPLHF. The covered CDR3 bases are TGTGCCAGCAGTGAAGCGCGCCAGGGGGACTCCTATAATTCACCC.

About this clone itself: The read gets to within 3 residues of the CDR3 end, and the germline J gene fills in the rest. The chain joins TRBV30 to TRBJ2-7, with a weak D call TRBD2 (6 bases). The CDR3 extends over 14 amino acids. The ends were cut back, 1 base at V and 2 bases at J, with 12 bases in the middle. Germline CDR1 and CDR2: GTSNPN and SVGIG (reference sequence). The CDR3 is CAWSDGGSTYEQYF. The CDR3 DNA, read in part, is TGTGCCTGGAGTGATGGGGGGAGTACCTACGAG. The entire variable domain, with the rest obtained from reference TRBV30 and TRBJ2-7, is as follows: SQTIHQWPATLVQPVGSPLSLECTVEGTSNPNLYWYRQAAGRGLQLLFYSVGIGQISSEVPQNLSASRPQDRQFILSSKKLLLSDSGFYLCAWSDGGSTYEQYFGPGTRLTVT.

This clone has a handful of counts. The read is 3 residues too short to cover the CDR3 end, so that end is filled in from the germline J gene. V usage is TRBV20-1 and J usage is TRBJ2-1; 10 bases agree with TRBD2. V gave up 2 bases and J gave up 8 bases; unmatched junction bases: 6. The CDR3 is made up of 14 amino acids. Looked up from germline, CDR1 is DFQATT and CDR2 is SNEGSKA (reference sequence). CDR3 bases read: TGCAGTGCTAGATGGGCTAGCGGGAGCGATGAG. This sequence encodes CSARWASGSDE. The entire CDR3 reads CSARWASGSDEQFF.

In regard to this clone: From the germline J gene comes the end of the CDR3, since the read stops 3 residues before it. The gene calls are TRBV30 and TRBJ1-2; TRBD1 matches 7 bases. The V segment lost 0 bases and the J segment 7 bases; nucleotides outside the gene matches: 8. The CDR3 runs 14 residues. Germline lookup yields CDR1 GTSNPN and CDR2 SVGIG (reference sequence). The CDR3 loop is CAWSVGGRGLGYTF. The DNA read from the CDR3 is TGTGCCTGGAGTGTAGGGGGCCGGGGGCTTGGC.

As to this clone: The read ends 3 residues early relative to the CDR3; the germline J gene fills the gap. V gene TRBV18 combines with J gene TRBJ2-7, with D perhaps TRBD2 (6 bases). This CDR3 is built from 18 residues. V lost 2 bases, J lost 1 base, and 21 bases lay in between. Germline values: CDR1 KGHSH, CDR2 LQKENI. The CDR3 DNA, read in part, is TGTGCCAGCTCACCAACTAGCCCCGCTTTGAAGCGGTCCTACGAG. Its protein product is CASSPTSPALKRSYE. The CDR3, in full, reads CASSPTSPALKRSYEQYF.

By frequency in the sample, this clone is medium-sized. The sequenced fragment ends 3 residues before the CDR3 boundary, so the rest is inferred from the germline J gene. This sequence joins TRBV5-1 and TRBJ2-1; TRBD2 matches at 10 bases. V gave up 1 base and J gave up 0 bases; unmatched junction bases: 16. Germline V CDR1 and CDR2: SGHRS, YFSETQ. The CDR3 is made up of 21 amino acids. The CDR3 protein is CASSLIGGLATPVGSYNEQFF. Incomplete CDR3 DNA: TGCGCCAGCAGCTTGATAGGGGGACTAGCGACCCCGGTGGGCTCCTACAATGAG.

This clone was detected a few times. The read ends 3 residues early relative to the CDR3; the germline J gene fills the gap. The rearrangement joins TRBV7-2 to TRBJ1-2; a weak D match, TRBD1 (6 bases). V dropped 4 bases and J dropped 6 bases, with 9 bases sitting between them. The germline CDR1 and CDR2 sequences are SGHTA and FQGNSA. The CDR3 is 12 residues long. The CDR3 sequence: CASSSRQDGYTF. Partial CDR3 DNA: TGTGCCAGCAGCTCAAGACAGGATGGC.

In regard to this clone: The read ends 3 residues early relative to the CDR3; the germline J gene fills the gap. This chain uses TRBV18 with TRBJ1-1; tentative D call: TRBD1 (6 bases). CDR3 length: 14 amino acids. With 4 bases removed from V and 1 base from J, the gap between germline ends came to 10 bases. Germline values: CDR1 KGHSH, CDR2 LQKENI. The CDR3 loop is CASSLLTGNTEAFF. CDR3 DNA (partial): TGTGCCAGCTCACTCCTGACAGGGAACACTGAA.

This clone has only a few counts. The read halts 3 residues ahead of the CDR3 end, with the missing end drawn from the germline J gene. V gene TRBV18 combines with J gene TRBJ1-2, with 7 nucleotides matching TRBD1. The CDR3 consists of 14 residues. Looked up from germline, CDR1 is KGHSH and CDR2 is LQKENI. V was pared by 0 bases and J by 5 bases, with 3 bases of the junction left unmatched. Partial CDR3 DNA: TGTGCCAGCTCACCACCGACAGGGCAGTATGGC. Its protein product is CASSPPTGQYG. The entire CDR3 protein is CASSPPTGQYGYTF.

Details on this clone: The read ends 3 residues before the CDR3 terminus; that terminus is restored from the germline J gene. This chain uses TRBV6-1 with TRBJ2-7, with D perhaps assigned TRBD1 or TRBD2 (5 bases each). The CDR3 contains 13 residues. Germline V gene sequence: CDR1 MNHNS, CDR2 SASEGT. Trimming took 4 bases from V and 4 from J, leaving 11 bases between them. CDR3 residues: CASSGGREYEQYF. CDR3 bases read: TGTGCCAGCAGTGGGGGCAGGGAGTACGAG.

This clone showed up just a few times. Sequencing ends 3 residues short of the CDR3 end; the germline J gene provides the rest. The V and J genes are TRBV30 and TRBJ2-5; D is perhaps TRBD2 (6 bases). CDR1 is GTSNPN and CDR2 is SVGIG in the germline V gene (reference sequence). The CDR3 runs to 14 residues. V lost 5 bases and J 4 bases, leaving 17 bases between the germline ends. The CDR3 bases that were read are TGTGCCTGGGCCACCGGACGGGGGAGAGAGACC. Its protein is CAWATGRGRET. Given in full, the CDR3 is CAWATGRGRETQYF.

This clone has only a few counts. The DNA ends 3 residues before the CDR3 does, and the rest of the CDR3 is filled in from the germline J gene. The rearrangement uses TRBV7-2 and TRBJ1-2, with TRBD1 identical over 11 bases. J lost 7 bases, V lost 1 base, and 2 bases had no gene match. Germline CDR1 and CDR2: SGHTA and FQGNSA. There are 14 residues in the CDR3. Partial CDR3 DNA: TGTGCCAGCAGCTTAGGCGGGACAGGGGGTGGC. Its protein is CASSLGGTGGG. The whole CDR3 sequence is CASSLGGTGGGYTF.